This T cell receptor (beta chain) is drawn from a study of blood T cell repertoires in COVID-19. This clone has only one observation. Clinical history reported by participants formed the basis on which cohorts were assigned. Here immunoSEQ multiplex PCR was the method, and the copy in TCRdb shows in-frame clones only, minus some. Here the sample spans 200,000 to 250,000 clones, about nine tenths being singletons. V shed 4 bases and J 2 bases; nucleotides not matched to a gene: 7. The germline V gene encodes CDR1 SGHDN and CDR2 FVKESK. The CDR3 spans 15 residues. The rearrangement uses TRBV14 and TRBJ1-1, with 7 bases fitting TRBD1. Sequencing input: PBMCs or T cells enriched from blood (not recorded which). This sequence originates from a woman between 35 and 50 years old with acute COVID-19. CDR3 loop: CASSRDDRANTEAFF. The DNA for the CDR3 is TGTGCCAGCAGCCGAGACGACAGGGCCAACACTGAAGCTTTCTTT. Combining the CDR3 with reference TRBV14 and TRBJ1-1 gives the whole variable domain EAGVTQFPSHSVIEKGQTVTLRCDPISGHDNLYWYRRVMGKEIKFLLHFVKESKQDESGMPNNRFLAERTGGTYSTLKVQPAELEDSGVYFCASSRDDRANTEAFFGQGTRLTVV.